Below, 13 T cell receptor beta chains from the same sample are listed, as sequenced in a study of vaccination effects on CD4 cells after COVID-19. Under the ViraFEST assay, PBMC were stimulated with viral peptide pools so that antigen-specific CD4+ T cells expanded. Sequencing was performed afterwards. Investigators separated out CD4+ T cells once around 9 days of culture had passed. Their recognized antigens are unknown. Assay: immunoSEQ multiplex PCR; the TCRdb copy retains only in-frame clones and omits some. The table shows approximately 22,000 clones, with about three quarters occurring only once. The input for sequencing was CD4+ T cells from PBMCs cultured with HCoV-229E spike peptides, taken before COVID-19 vaccination. Receptors originate from a human donor who received a COVID-19 vaccine.

In its sample, this clone is medium-sized. This chain uses TRBV6-2 or TRBV6-3 with TRBJ1-2; D is unclear. The CDR3 has 13 amino acids. Trimming stripped 5 bases from V and 6 bases from J, with 13 bases between. Per the germline V gene, CDR1 is MNHEY and CDR2 is SVGEGT. This CDR3 reads CASSLDKANGYTF. In DNA form, the CDR3 reads TGTGCCAGCAGTCTCGACAAGGCAAATGGCTACACCTTC.

V usage is TRBV6-6 and J usage is TRBJ1-5, with 8 bases that match TRBD1. The CDR3 consists of 16 residues. V was pared by 4 bases and J by 3 bases, with 8 bases of the junction left unmatched. Germline V gene sequence: CDR1 MNHNY, CDR2 SVGAGI (reference sequence). The CDR3 nucleotides read TGTGCCAGCAGTTCTCGGACAGGGCCAAACAATCAGCCCCAGCATTTT. This gives the protein CASSSRTGPNNQPQHF.

The CDR3 loop reads CASSYSEGGGSPLHF. The CDR3 DNA reads TGTGCCAGCAGTTACTCGGAGGGCGGGGGTTCACCCCTCCACTTT. The rearrangement uses TRBV6-5 and TRBJ1-6, with a possible D match to TRBD1 (5 bases). With 0 bases removed from V and 9 bases from J, the gap between germline ends came to 12 bases. This CDR3 is 15 amino acids long. Germline assignment: CDR1 MNHEY and CDR2 SVGAGI.

The gene calls are TRBV18 and TRBJ1-1; D might be TRBD1 (5 bases). The CDR3 is 14 residues long. Germline V gene sequence: CDR1 KGHSH, CDR2 LQKENI. Trimming took 2 bases from V and 3 from J, leaving 10 bases between them. The DNA for the CDR3 is TGTGCCAGCTCACCATCGGTACAGGACACTGAAGCTTTCTTT. It translates to CASSPSVQDTEAFF.

The chain couples TRBV5-1 to TRBJ2-5; a weak D match, TRBD1 (7 bases). Germline V lookup: CDR1 SGHRS, CDR2 YFSETQ. V was pared by 0 bases and J by 5 bases, with 11 bases between. This CDR3 spans 14 amino acids. The CDR3 loop reads CASSLVPGGETQYF. CDR3 DNA sequence: TGCGCCAGCAGCTTGGTACCAGGGGGGGAGACCCAGTACTTC.

Here the CDR3 DNA reads TGTGCTAGTGGTTTAGAGGGTGGTTTGACTGAAGCTTTCTTT. Encoded protein: CASGLEGGLTEAFF. The V gene is TRBV12-5, the J gene TRBJ1-1; no clear D. CDR3 length equals 14 residues. Germline CDR1 and CDR2: LGHNT and FRNRAP. Trimming stripped 3 bases from V and 5 bases from J, with 13 bases between.

V is TRBV6-4 and J is TRBJ1-2; no firm D call. V dropped 2 bases and J dropped 0 bases, with 7 bases sitting between them. The CDR3 has 14 amino acids. Germline CDR1 MRHNA, CDR2 SNTAGT. The CDR3 reads CASSDPPTNYGYTF. The CDR3 coding sequence is TGTGCCAGCAGTGACCCCCCCACTAACTATGGCTACACCTTC.

V gene TRBV3-1 (or the pseudogene TRBV3-2) combines with J gene TRBJ2-5; 7 positions agree with TRBD2. CDR3 size: 15 residues. From germline, CDR1 is LGHDT and CDR2 YNNKEL (reference sequence). Trimming at V came to 3 bases and at J to 2 bases, leaving 6 bases not matched to a gene. The CDR3, as DNA: TGTGCCAGCAGCCAGGTCAGCGGGGTTCAAGAGACCCAGTACTTC. As protein: CASSQVSGVQETQYF.

The chain links TRBV7-9 to TRBJ1-2, with a tentative D call TRBD1 (6 bases). This CDR3 has 16 residues. CDR1 and CDR2 from the germline V gene are SEHNR and FQNEAQ (reference sequence). The germline V and J ends were trimmed by 3 bases and 4 bases, with 18 bases remaining between them. The CDR3 DNA reads as TGTGCCAGCAGCTTGGACACCGACAGGCGGCTCTATGGCTACACCTTC. Its protein product is CASSLDTDRRLYGYTF.

The rearrangement uses TRBV5-1 and TRBJ2-1, with 9 bases lining up with TRBD1. J was trimmed by 5 bases and V by 0 bases; bases with no gene match: 3. Germline CDR1 reads SGHRS; CDR2 reads YFSETQ. This CDR3 spans 15 amino acids. Written as DNA, the CDR3 is TGCGCCAGCAGCTTGGGGGACAGGGTCAACAATGAGCAGTTCTTC. Protein product: CASSLGDRVNNEQFF.

The rearrangement uses TRBV5-4 and TRBJ2-3; the D gene could be TRBD1 or TRBD2 (5 bases each). The V gene lost 1 base and the J gene lost 2 bases, with 11 bases spanning the gap. CDR1 and CDR2 (germline): SGHNT, YYREEE (reference sequence). The length of the CDR3 is 15 residues. The CDR3 reads CASSLSGGFTDTQYF. CDR3 coding DNA: TGTGCCAGCAGCTTGTCTGGGGGTTTCACAGATACGCAGTATTTT.

This rearrangement joins TRBV4-1 to TRBJ1-4, with D perhaps TRBD1 (6 bases). The germline V gene encodes CDR1 MGHRA and CDR2 YSYEKL. Trimming removed 4 bases at V and 7 bases at J, with 19 bases between. This CDR3 is built from 16 residues. Here the CDR3 reads CASSPPRGRGGEKLFF. The DNA of the CDR3 is TGCGCCAGCAGCCCCCCCCGTGGGCGAGGGGGTGAAAAACTGTTTTTT.

This chain uses TRBV6-5 with TRBJ1-3, with D unresolved. Germline loops: CDR1 MNHEY, CDR2 SVGAGI. This CDR3 region has 11 residues. The CDR3 reads CASNSGNTIYF. The CDR3 DNA follows: TGTGCGAGTAACTCTGGAAACACCATATATTTT.